This T cell receptor beta chain was recovered during a study of control samples from healthy donors and cancer patients. The CDR3 consists of 15 residues. V shed 4 bases, J shed 7 bases, and the junction held 8 bases outside the gene matches. Per the germline V gene, CDR1 is SGHNT and CDR2 is YENEEA. The assay was immunoSEQ multiplex PCR, and TCRdb's table has in-frame clones only and misses some. This sample yields under 70,000 clones, of which more than 95% are seen a single time; approximately 1.1% belongs to the top ten. V usage is TRBV11-3 and J usage is TRBJ2-1, with 9 nucleotides matching TRBD2. The sequenced sample consisted of blood. This clonotype was sampled from a woman under 30 in good health. CDR3 nucleotide sequence: TGTGCCAGCAGCTCCCGTAGCGGGGGAAGAAATGAGCAGTTCTTC. This codes for CASSSRSGGRNEQFF.